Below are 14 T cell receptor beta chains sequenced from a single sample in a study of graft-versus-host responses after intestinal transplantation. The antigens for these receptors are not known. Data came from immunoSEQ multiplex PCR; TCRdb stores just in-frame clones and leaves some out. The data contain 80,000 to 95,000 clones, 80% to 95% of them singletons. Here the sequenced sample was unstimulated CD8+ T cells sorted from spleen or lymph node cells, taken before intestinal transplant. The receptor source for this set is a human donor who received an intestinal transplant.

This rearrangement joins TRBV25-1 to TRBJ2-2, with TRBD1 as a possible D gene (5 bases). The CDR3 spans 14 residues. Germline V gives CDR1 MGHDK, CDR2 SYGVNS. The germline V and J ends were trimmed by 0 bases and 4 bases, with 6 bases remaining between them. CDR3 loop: CASSEYRGTGELFF. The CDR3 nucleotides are TGTGCCAGCAGTGAATATAGGGGCACCGGGGAGCTGTTTTTT.

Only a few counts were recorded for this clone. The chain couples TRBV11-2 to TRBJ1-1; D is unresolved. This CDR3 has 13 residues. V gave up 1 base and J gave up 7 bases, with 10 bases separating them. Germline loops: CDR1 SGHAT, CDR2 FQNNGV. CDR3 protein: CASSLGPAFEAFF. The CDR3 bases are TGTGCCAGCAGCTTAGGGCCAGCATTTGAAGCTTTCTTT.

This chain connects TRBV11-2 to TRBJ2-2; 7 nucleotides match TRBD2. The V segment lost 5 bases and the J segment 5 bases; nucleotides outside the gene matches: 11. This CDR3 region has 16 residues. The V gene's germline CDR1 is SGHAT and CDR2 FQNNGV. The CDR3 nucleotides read TGTGCCAGCAGCCCGTCGGGGGGAGGACTAACCGGGGAGCTGTTTTTT. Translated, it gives CASSPSGGGLTGELFF.

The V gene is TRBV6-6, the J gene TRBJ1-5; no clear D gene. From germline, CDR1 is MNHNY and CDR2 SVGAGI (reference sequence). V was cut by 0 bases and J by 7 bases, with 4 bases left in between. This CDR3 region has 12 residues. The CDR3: CASSYSGQPQHF. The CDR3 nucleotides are TGTGCCAGCAGTTACTCGGGGCAGCCCCAGCATTTT.

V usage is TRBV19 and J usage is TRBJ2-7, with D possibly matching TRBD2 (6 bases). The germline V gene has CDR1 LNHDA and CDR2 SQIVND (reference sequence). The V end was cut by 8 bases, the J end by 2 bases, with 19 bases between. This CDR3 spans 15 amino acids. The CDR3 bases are TGTGCCAGTTCCGGTCGGGAGTATCCCGCCTACGAGCAGTACTTC. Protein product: CASSGREYPAYEQYF.

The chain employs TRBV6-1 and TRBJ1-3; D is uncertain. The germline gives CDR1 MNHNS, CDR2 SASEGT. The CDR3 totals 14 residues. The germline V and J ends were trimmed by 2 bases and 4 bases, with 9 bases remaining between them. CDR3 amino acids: CASSEFGAGNTIYF. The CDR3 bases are TGTGCCAGCAGTGAATTCGGCGCGGGAAACACCATATATTTT.

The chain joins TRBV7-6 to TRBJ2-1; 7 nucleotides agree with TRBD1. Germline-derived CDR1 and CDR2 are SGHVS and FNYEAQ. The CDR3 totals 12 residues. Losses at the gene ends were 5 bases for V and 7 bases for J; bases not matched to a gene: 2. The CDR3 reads CASSEGQNEQFF. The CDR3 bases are TGTGCCAGCAGCGAGGGACAGAATGAGCAGTTCTTC.

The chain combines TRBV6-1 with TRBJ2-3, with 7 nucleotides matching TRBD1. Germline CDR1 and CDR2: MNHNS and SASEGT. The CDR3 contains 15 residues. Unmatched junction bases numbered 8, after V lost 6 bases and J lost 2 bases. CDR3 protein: CASSHGTANTDTQYF. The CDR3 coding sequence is TGTGCCAGCAGCCACGGGACAGCCAACACAGATACGCAGTATTTT.

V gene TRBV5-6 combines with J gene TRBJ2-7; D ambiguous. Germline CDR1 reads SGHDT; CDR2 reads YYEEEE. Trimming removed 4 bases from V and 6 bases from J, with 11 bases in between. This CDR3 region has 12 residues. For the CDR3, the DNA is TGTGCCAGCAGCGTCACTCTGCGCGAGCAGTACTTC. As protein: CASSVTLREQYF.

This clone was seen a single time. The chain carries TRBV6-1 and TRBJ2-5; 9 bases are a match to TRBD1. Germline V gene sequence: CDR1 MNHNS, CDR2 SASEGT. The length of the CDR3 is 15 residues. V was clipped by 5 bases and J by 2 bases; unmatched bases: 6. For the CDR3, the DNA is TGTGCCAGCAGTCAGGGGACAGGGCTACAAGAGACCCAGTACTTC. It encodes CASSQGTGLQETQYF.

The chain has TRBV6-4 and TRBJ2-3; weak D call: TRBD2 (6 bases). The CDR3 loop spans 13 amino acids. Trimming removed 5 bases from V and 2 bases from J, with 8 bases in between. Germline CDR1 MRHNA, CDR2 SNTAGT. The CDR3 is CASSIAATDTQYF. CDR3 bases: TGTGCCAGCAGTATAGCGGCCACAGATACGCAGTATTTT.

CDR3 loop: CASSEPRPGIWSEAFF. The CDR3 region has the DNA TGTGCCAGCAGTGAACCCCGCCCAGGAATCTGGAGTGAAGCTTTCTTT. This chain links TRBV6-1 with TRBJ1-1; D uncertain. The germline CDR1 and CDR2 sequences are MNHNS and SASEGT. Deletions cut 2 bases from V and 7 bases from J, with 20 bases between. This CDR3 has 16 amino acids.

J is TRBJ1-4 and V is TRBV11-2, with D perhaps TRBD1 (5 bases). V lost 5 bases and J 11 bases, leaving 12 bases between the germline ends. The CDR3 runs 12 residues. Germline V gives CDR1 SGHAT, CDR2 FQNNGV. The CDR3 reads CASSLRGEKLFF. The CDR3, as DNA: TGTGCCAGCAGCCTACGGGGGGAGAAACTGTTTTTT. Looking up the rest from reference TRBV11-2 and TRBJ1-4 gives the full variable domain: EAGVAQSPRYKIIEKRQSVAFWCNPISGHATLYWYQQILGQGPKLLIQFQNNGVVDDSQLPKDRFSAERLKGVDSTLKIQPAKLEDSAVYLCASSLRGEKLFFGSGTQLSVL.

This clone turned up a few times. The CDR3 DNA reads as TGTGCCAGCAGTTATGGACCGCTTTATGGCTACACCTTC. It specifies CASSYGPLYGYTF. The rearrangement uses TRBV6-1 and TRBJ1-2; no reliable D call. This CDR3 is 13 amino acids long. V lost 5 bases and J lost 5, with 12 bases in between. Germline V gene data show CDR1 as MNHNS and CDR2 as SASEGT.